The sequence of this TCR beta chain was determined in a study of blood T cell repertoires in COVID-19 (dated by TCRdb to between 2020 and 2021). With respect to the entire study: Samples covering the acute and convalescent phases of COVID-19 were provided by collaborators in the United States, Italy and Spain. The samples were drawn from the first 160 participants of the ongoing ImmuneRACE study and from some 1,300 subjects provided by 6 global collaborators. A freely available public database, intended as a resource for researchers studying the immune response to SARS-CoV-2, is where the repertoires were released. The prospective study material was composed of cDNA or gDNA derived from T cells, B-cell-depleted T cells, or PBMCs. Deeply sampled blood TCRbeta repertoires from subjects exposed to, actively infected with, or recovered from COVID-19 were included in the dataset. The sample metadata nearly always contained a de-identified subject ID, COVID-19 status, age in years and sex. HLA class I and class II types, where available, came from metadata supplied by the sample provider rather than from assay-based typing. The study at large found these results: How much clinical and demographic metadata was included differed by source and by participant, and the metadata was provided uncurated.

TCRbeta CDR3 regions were amplified from genomic DNA using the immunoSEQ Assay, a bias-controlled multiplex PCR. Concerning the study's data processing: Nucleated cell counts per sample were estimated from amplification of reference gene primers within the assay. Sequence reads were collapsed and filtered to measure the absolute abundance of every unique TCRbeta CDR3 rearrangement. For each sample, productive Simpson clonality was calculated as the square root of Simpson's diversity index over productive rearrangements. The table comes from immuneACCESS by way of TCRdb, which keeps in-frame sequences with V and J called. Part of the clones is missing from these tables; in studies checked, under half for an unresolved V gene and the rest for unknown reasons. That table supplies the V and J calls and clone size; D and trimming were determined from the DNA. The sample contains around 240,000 clones, around 84% of them found a single time. Clones ranked in the top ten supply roughly 1.4% of the sample.

Another Seattle source contributed samples from volunteer blood donors who had recovered from COVID-19. Each collaborating institution followed its own protocols to collect whole blood in K2EDTA tubes. For TCRbeta analysis, collaborators shipped samples as frozen whole blood, isolated PBMCs, or DNA extracted from either of those sample types. Concerning this clone: There is no known antigen for this receptor. No base quality information exists; no much larger clone differs at one position.

The TCR comes from a woman aged 35 to 49 who had recovered from COVID-19. Source material: peripheral blood.

The DNA sequence reads TGTGCCAGCAGCCAATCCATCAGTGAAAAACTGTTTTTT. This translates into CASSQSISEKLFF. The chain uses TRBV16 and TRBJ1-4; there is no confident call for the D gene. The germline V gene gives CDR1 as KGHSY and CDR2 as FQNENV. V loses 0 bases of germline sequence and J loses 7 bases, and the interval between the two ends is 6 bases. The CDR3 holds 13 amino acids from the cysteine to the phenylalanine. Kept here is only the CDR3 DNA, which spans 39 bases and is read in frame from base 1.